A selection of T cell receptor beta chains follows, all from one sample in a study of T cell repertoires in aging, cancer and after chemotherapy. TCRdb used MiXCR to reprocess the multiplex PCR reads, holding one entry per CDR3 protein. The table shows 250 or so distinct CDR3 sequences, with approximately 29% occurring only once. Sequenced material: blood. The receptor set was obtained from a human donor with a blood cancer. Both conserved end residues are part of each CDR3.

CASRETSRPYNEQFF | TRBJ2-1 | TRBV30
CSVDHAPELFF | TRBJ2-2 | TRBV29-1
CASSLGTRENTGELFF | TRBJ2-2 | TRBV7-6
CASSQEGARSYNEQFF | TRBJ2-1 | TRBV4-3
CASRGQSDVHGNTIYF | TRBJ1-3 | TRBV5-6
CASSTWGTVNTEAFF | TRBJ1-1 | TRBV5-5
CSARVSGQGGDYGYTF | TRBJ1-2 | TRBV20-1
CASSLAVGWLSSYEQYF | TRBJ2-7 | TRBV11-2
CAWSFAGGMGELFF | TRBJ1-4 | TRBV30
CASSPRGDMNTEAFF | TRBJ1-1 | TRBV6-5
CASSPGLAGGYEQYF | TRBJ2-7 | TRBV6-5
CASSLGTGDTDTQYF | TRBJ2-3 | TRBV7-6
CASSFDSGTGKTQYF | TRBJ2-5 | TRBV7-2
CSARSTSGLSYEQYF | TRBJ2-7 | TRBV20-1
CASTTTPYEQYF | TRBJ2-7 | TRBV7-2
CSVEAGDSTDTQYF | TRBJ2-3 | TRBV29-1
CASSLEQGYYGYTF | TRBJ1-2 | TRBV28
CASSIGQRGTSSNTEAFF | TRBJ1-1 | TRBV19
CASSYSTFTDTQYF | TRBJ2-3 | TRBV6-5
CAISERGPGDEQYF | TRBJ2-7 | TRBV10-3
CASSMSGSNSEQFF | TRBJ2-1 | TRBV5-1
CASSLGTGGGMSYNEQFF | TRBJ2-1 | TRBV7-6
CSYLGTSGSYEQYF | TRBJ2-7 | TRBV29-1
CASSLGKRENTGELFF | TRBJ2-2 | TRBV5-6
CASSLSIGELFF | TRBJ2-2 | TRBV12-3/TRBV12-4